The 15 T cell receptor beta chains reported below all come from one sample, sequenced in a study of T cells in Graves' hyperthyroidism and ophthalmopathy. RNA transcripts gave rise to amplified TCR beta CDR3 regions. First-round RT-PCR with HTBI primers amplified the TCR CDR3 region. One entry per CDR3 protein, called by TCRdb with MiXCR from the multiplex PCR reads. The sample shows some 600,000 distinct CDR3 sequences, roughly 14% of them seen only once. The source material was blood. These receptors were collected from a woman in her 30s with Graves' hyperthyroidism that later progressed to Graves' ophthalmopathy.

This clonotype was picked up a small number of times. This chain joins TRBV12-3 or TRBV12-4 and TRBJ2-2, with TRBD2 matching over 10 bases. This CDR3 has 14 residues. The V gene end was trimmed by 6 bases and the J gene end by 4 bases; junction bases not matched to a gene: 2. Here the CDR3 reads CASSRLAGTGELFF. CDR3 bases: TGTGCCAGCAGCCGACTAGCGGGCACCGGGGAGCTGTTTTTT.

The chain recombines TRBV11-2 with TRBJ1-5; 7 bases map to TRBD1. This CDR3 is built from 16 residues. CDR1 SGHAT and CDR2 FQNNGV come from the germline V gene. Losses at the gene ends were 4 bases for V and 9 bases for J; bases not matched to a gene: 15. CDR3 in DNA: TGTGCCAGCAGCTCGGGGGGGGACAGCGAAGTACGGCCCCAGCATTTT. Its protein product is CASSSGGDSEVRPQHF.

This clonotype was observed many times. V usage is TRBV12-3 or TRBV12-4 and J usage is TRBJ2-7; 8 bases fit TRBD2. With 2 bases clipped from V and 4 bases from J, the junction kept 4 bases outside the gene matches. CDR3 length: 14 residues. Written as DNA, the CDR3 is TGTGCCAGCAGTTTAACGGGAGGGCCGTACGAGCAGTACTTC. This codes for CASSLTGGPYEQYF.

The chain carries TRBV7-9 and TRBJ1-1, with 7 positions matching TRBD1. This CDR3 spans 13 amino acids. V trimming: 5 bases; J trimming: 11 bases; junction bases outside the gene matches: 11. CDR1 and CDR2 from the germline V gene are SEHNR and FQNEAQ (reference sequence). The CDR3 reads CASSLDRPSGAFF. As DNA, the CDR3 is TGTGCCAGCAGCCTGGACAGGCCCTCTGGGGCTTTCTTT.

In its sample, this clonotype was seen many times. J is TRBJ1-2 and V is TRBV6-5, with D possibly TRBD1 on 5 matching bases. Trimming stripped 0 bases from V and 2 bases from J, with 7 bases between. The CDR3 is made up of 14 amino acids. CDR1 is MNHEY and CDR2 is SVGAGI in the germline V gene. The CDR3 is CASSYSGGNYGYTF. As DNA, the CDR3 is TGTGCCAGCAGTTACTCCGGGGGGAACTATGGCTACACCTTC.

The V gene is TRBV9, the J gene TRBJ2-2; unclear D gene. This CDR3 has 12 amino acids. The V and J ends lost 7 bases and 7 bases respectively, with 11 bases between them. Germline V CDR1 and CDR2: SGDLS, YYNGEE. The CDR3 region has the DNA TGTGCCAGCCATGATAGCCACGGGGAGCTGTTTTTT. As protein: CASHDSHGELFF.

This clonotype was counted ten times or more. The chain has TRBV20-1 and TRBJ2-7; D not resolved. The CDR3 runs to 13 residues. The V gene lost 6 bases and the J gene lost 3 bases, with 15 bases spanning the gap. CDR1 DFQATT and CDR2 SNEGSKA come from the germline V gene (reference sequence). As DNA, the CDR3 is TGCAGTGCGACCGGGCCAAGGGTCTACGAGCAGTACTTC. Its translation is CSATGPRVYEQYF.

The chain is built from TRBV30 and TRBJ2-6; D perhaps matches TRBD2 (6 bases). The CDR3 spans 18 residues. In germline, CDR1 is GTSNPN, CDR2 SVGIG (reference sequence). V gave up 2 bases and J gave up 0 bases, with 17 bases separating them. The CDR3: CAWSRGRGGISGANVLTF. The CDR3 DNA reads TGTGCCTGGAGTAGGGGAAGGGGAGGAATCTCTGGGGCCAACGTCCTGACTTTC.

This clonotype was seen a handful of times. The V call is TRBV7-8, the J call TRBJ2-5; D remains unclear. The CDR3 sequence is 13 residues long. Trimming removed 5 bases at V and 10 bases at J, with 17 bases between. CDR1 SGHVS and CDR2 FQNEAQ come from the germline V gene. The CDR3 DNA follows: TGTGCCAGCAGCCTCGAACTCCGTTCAGTCCAGTACTTC. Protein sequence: CASSLELRSVQYF. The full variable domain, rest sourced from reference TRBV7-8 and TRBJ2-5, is GAGVSQSPRYKVAKRGQDVALRCDPISGHVSLFWYQQALGQGPEFLTYFQNEAQLDKSGLPSDRFFAERPEGSVSTLKIQRTQQEDSAVYLCASSLELRSVQYFGPGTRLLVL.

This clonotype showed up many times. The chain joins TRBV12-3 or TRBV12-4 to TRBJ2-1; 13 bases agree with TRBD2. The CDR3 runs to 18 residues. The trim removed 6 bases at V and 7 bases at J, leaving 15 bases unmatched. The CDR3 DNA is TGTGCCAGCAGCCGTGACCCAGGACTAGCGGGAGCTCGGAATGAGCAGTTCTTC. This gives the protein CASSRDPGLAGARNEQFF.

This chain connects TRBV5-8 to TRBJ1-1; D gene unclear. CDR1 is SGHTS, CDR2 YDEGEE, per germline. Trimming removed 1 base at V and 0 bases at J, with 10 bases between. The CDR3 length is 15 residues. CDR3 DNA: TGTGCCAGCAGCTTGTTGATGTTAGTGAACACTGAAGCTTTCTTT. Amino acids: CASSLLMLVNTEAFF.

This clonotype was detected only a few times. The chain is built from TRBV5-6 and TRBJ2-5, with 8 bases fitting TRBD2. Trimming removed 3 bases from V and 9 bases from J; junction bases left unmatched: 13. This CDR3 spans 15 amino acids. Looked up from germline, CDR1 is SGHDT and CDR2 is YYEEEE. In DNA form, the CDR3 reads TGTGCCAGCAGCTCTTACGGGACACGGGGGGGAGCCCAGTACTTC. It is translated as CASSSYGTRGGAQYF.

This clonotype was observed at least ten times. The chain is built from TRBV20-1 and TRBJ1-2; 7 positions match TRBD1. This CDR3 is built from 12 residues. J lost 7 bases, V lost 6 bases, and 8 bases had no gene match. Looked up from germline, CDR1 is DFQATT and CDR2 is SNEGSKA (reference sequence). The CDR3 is CSADDREGGYTF. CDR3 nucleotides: TGCAGTGCCGACGACAGGGAGGGTGGCTACACCTTC.

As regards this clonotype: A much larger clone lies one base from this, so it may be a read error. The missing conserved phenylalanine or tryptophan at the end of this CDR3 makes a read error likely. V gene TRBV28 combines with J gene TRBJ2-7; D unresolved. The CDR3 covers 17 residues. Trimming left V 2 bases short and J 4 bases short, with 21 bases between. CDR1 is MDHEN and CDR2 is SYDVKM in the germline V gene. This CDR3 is CASSLIPSSLSSYEQYL. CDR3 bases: TGTGCCAGCAGTTTAATCCCCTCATCGTTATCTTCGTACGAGCAGTACCTC.

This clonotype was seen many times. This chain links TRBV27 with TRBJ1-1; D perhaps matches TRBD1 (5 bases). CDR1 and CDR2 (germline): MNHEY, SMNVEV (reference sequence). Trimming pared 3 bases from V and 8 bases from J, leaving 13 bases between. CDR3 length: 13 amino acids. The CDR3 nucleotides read TGTGCCAGCAGTTTTCAGGGCCCCCACGAAGCTTTCTTT. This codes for CASSFQGPHEAFF.